Listed below are T cell receptor beta chains from one sample, sequenced in a study of blood T cell repertoires in COVID-19. Assay used: immunoSEQ multiplex PCR; TCRdb lists only in-frame clones, some missing. The sample records 200,000 to 300,000 clones, around 88% being singletons. Material for sequencing was peripheral blood. These receptors all come from a woman younger than 45 who had recovered from COVID-19. Both conserved end residues are part of each CDR3. D genes are given only for firm matches. Some rows mark clone size as missing; the rest say once, few, many or name a class of expanded clone.

>TRBV20-1|.|TRBD2|TRBJ2-3
CSASLGGGPTVTQYF
TGCAGTGCTAGTTTGGGCGGGGGGCCCACGGTTACGCAGTATTTT
>TRBV24-1|few|TRBD2|TRBJ2-2
CATSRGGTGELFF
TGTGCCACCAGTCGGGGGGGGACCGGGGAGCTGTTTTTT
>TRBV19|.|TRBD1|TRBJ2-6
CASSIGDRGAGANVLTF
TGTGCCAGTAGTATTGGGGACAGGGGGGCTGGGGCCAACGTCCTGACTTTC
>TRBV2|.|.|TRBJ2-2
CASSRGQNTGELFF
TGTGCCAGCTCGCGGGGGCAGAACACCGGGGAGCTGTTTTTT
>TRBV19|.|.|TRBJ2-1
CASSTPTEYEGYNEQFF
TGTGCCAGTAGTACACCGACAGAATACGAAGGCTACAATGAGCAGTTCTTC
>TRBV10-3|.|.|TRBJ2-5
CAISETVSGETQYF
TGTGCCATCAGTGAGACCGTATCAGGGGAGACCCAGTACTTC
>TRBV6-5|.|.|TRBJ1-4
CASNGQSGEKLFF
TGTGCCAGCAACGGACAGTCGGGGGAAAAACTGTTTTTT
>TRBV6-5|.|TRBD2|TRBJ2-7
CASQLAGGHEQYF
TGTGCCAGTCAACTAGCGGGGGGGCACGAGCAGTACTTC
>TRBV9|.|.|TRBJ1-6
CASSGTVFSPLHF
TGTGCCAGCAGCGGGACAGTTTTTTCACCCCTCCACTTT
>TRBV4-2|.|.|TRBJ2-7
CASSQASSYEQYF
TGTGCCAGCAGCCAAGCCAGCTCCTACGAGCAGTACTTC
>TRBV27|.|TRBD2|TRBJ2-7
CASGSYTSGGLQQYF
TGTGCCAGCGGATCCTATACGAGCGGGGGACTTCAGCAGTACTTC
>TRBV9|once|.|TRBJ2-7
CASSKGDWMDEQYF
TGTGCCAGCAGCAAGGGGGATTGGATGGACGAGCAGTACTTC